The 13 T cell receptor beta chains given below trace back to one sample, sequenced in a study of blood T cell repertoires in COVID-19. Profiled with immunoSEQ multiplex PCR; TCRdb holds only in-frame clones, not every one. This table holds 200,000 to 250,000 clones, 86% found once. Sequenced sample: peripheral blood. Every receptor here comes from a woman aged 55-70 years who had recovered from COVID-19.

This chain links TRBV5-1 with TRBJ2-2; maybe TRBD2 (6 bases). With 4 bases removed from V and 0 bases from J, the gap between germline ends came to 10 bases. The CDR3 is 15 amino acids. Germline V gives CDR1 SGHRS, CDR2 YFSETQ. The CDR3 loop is CASSPGTSNTGELFF. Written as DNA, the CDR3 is TGCGCCAGCAGCCCCGGGACTTCGAACACCGGGGAGCTGTTTTTT.

CDR3 sequence reads: CASSLESVSGFSTDTQYF. CDR3 sequence (DNA): TGTGCCAGCAGCTTAGAAAGTGTCAGTGGCTTTAGCACAGATACGCAGTATTTT. This chain joins TRBV7-2 and TRBJ2-3; D is unclear. CDR1 is SGHTA, CDR2 FQGNSA, per germline. The CDR3 has 18 residues. The V and J ends lost 1 base and 0 bases respectively, with 17 bases between them.

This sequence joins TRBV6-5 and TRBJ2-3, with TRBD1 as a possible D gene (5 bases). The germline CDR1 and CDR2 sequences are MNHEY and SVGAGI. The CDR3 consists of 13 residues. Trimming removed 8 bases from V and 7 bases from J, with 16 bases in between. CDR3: CASRPGWGYTQYF. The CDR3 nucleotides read TGTGCCAGCCGGCCAGGGTGGGGTTATACGCAGTATTTT.

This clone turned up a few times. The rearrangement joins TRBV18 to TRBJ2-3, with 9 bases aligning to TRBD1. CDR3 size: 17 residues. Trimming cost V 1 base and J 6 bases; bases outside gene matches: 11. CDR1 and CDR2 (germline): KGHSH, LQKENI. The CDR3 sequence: CASSPRMDRGSTDTQYF. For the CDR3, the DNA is TGTGCCAGCTCACCACGCATGGACAGGGGATCTACGGATACGCAGTATTTT.

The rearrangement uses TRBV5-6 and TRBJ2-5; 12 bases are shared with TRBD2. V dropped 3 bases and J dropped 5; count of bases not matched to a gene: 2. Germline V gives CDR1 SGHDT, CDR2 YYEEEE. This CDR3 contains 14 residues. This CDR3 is CASSSTSGGETQYF. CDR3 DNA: TGTGCCAGCAGCTCGACTAGCGGGGGTGAGACCCAGTACTTC.

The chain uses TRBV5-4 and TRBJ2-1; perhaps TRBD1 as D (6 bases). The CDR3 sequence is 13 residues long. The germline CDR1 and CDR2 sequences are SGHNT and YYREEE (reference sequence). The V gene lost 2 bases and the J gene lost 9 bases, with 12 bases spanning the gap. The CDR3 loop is CASSLQGIGEQFF. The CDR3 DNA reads TGTGCCAGCAGCTTACAGGGTATTGGTGAGCAGTTCTTC.

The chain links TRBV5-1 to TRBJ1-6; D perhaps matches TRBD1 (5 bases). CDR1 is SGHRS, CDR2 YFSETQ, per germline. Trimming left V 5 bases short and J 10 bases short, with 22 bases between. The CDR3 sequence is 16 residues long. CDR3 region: CASRNLFRERGSPLHF. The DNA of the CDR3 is TGCGCCAGCAGAAACTTATTTCGGGAACGGGGGTCACCCCTCCACTTT.

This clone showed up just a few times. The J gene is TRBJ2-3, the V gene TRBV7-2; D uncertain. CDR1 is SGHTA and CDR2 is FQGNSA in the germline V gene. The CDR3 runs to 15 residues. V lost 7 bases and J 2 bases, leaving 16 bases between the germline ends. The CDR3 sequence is CASTQSWSVTDTQYF. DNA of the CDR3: TGTGCCAGCACCCAAAGTTGGTCGGTCACAGATACGCAGTATTTT.

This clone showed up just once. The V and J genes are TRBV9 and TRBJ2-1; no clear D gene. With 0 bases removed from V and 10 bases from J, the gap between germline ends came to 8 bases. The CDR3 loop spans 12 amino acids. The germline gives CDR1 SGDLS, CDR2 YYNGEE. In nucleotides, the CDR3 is TGTGCCAGCAGCGTAGACCTCCAGGAGCAGTTCTTC. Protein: CASSVDLQEQFF.

The CDR3 here is CATSGNSHNYGYTF. As DNA, the CDR3 is TGTGCCACCAGTGGGAACAGCCACAACTATGGCTACACCTTC. The rearrangement joins TRBV24-1 to TRBJ1-2; unclear D gene. The CDR3 is 14 residues long. Trimming pared 5 bases from V and 2 bases from J, leaving 11 bases between. From germline, CDR1 is KGHDR and CDR2 SFDVKD.

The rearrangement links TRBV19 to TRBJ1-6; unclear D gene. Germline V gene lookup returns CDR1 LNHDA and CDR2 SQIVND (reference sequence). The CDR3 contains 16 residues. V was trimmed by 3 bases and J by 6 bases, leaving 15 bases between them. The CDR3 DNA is TGTGCCAGTAGTATGCGGGCCGGGGTCTTTAATTCACCCCTCCACTTT. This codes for CASSMRAGVFNSPLHF.

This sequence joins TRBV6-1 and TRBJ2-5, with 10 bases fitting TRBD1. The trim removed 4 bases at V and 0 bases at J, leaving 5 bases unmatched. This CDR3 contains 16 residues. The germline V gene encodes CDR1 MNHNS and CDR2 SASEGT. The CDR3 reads CASSGFGTGDQETQYF. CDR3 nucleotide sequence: TGTGCCAGCAGTGGATTCGGGACAGGGGACCAAGAGACCCAGTACTTC.

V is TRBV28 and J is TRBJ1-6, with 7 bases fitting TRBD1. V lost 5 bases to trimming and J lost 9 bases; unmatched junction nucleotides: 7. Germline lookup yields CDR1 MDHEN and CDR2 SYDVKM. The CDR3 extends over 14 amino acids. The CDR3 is CASSTTGETSPLHF. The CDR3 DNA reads TGTGCCAGCAGTACAACAGGGGAAACTTCACCCCTCCACTTT.